These 22 T cell receptor beta chains were sequenced from one sample in a study of blood T cell repertoires in COVID-19. Profiled with immunoSEQ multiplex PCR; TCRdb holds only in-frame clones, not every one. Among about 250,000 clones listed, roughly 83% were seen once. The sequenced material came from peripheral blood. The receptors come from a man older than 75 with acute or convalescent COVID-19.

DNA for the CDR3: TGTGCCAGCAGCTTAGGAAGGGGCGCGACCCCAGATACGCAGTATTTT. Amino acid sequence: CASSLGRGATPDTQYF. V usage is TRBV7-9 and J usage is TRBJ2-3, with D maybe TRBD1 (5 bases). Germline V lookup: CDR1 SEHNR, CDR2 FQNEAQ (reference sequence). This CDR3 has 16 amino acids. V lost 1 base, J lost 4 bases, and 15 bases lay in between. Filled out from reference TRBV7-9 and TRBJ2-3, the complete variable domain reads DTGVSQNPRHKITKRGQNVTFRCDPISEHNRLYWYRQTLGQGPEFLTYFQNEAQLEKSRLLSDRFSAERPKGSFSTLEIQRTEQGDSAMYLCASSLGRGATPDTQYFGPGTRLTVL.

This clone is a singleton in its sample. This sequence joins TRBV18 and TRBJ1-1, with no clear D. CDR1 is KGHSH and CDR2 is LQKENI in the germline V gene. This CDR3 is 13 amino acids long. V was trimmed by 3 bases and J by 10 bases, leaving 15 bases between them. DNA for the CDR3: TGTGCCAGCTCACCCGACCTGGGAGAAGGAGCTTTCTTT. Protein product: CASSPDLGEGAFF.

The chain joins TRBV18 to TRBJ2-7; 11 bases align to TRBD1. Germline V gene sequence: CDR1 KGHSH, CDR2 LQKENI. With 2 bases clipped from V and 5 bases from J, the junction kept 8 bases outside the gene matches. The CDR3 has 16 amino acids. The CDR3 bases are TGTGCCAGCTCACCAGGGAGGACAGGGGGCGCGGACGAGCAGTACTTC. Amino acid sequence: CASSPGRTGGADEQYF.

The V gene is TRBV15, the J gene TRBJ2-5; D is unclear. Per the germline V gene, CDR1 is LNHNV and CDR2 is YYDKDF (reference sequence). The CDR3 spans 13 residues. Trimming removed 5 bases at V and 2 bases at J, with 9 bases between. CDR3 amino acids: CATSSAPQETQYF. CDR3 DNA: TGTGCCACCAGCTCCGCGCCTCAAGAGACCCAGTACTTC.

The V call is TRBV12-5, the J call TRBJ1-2, with 8 nucleotides matching TRBD1. Losses at the gene ends were 5 bases for V and 8 bases for J; bases not matched to a gene: 19. CDR1 and CDR2 (germline): LGHNT, FRNRAP. There are 17 residues in the CDR3. DNA of the CDR3: TGTGCTAGTGGTGCCCGGGACAGGCCAATACAAGGGACCGGCTACACCTTC. Protein product: CASGARDRPIQGTGYTF.

The chain employs TRBV3-1 (or the pseudogene TRBV3-2) and TRBJ1-4; D remains ambiguous. The CDR3 loop spans 13 amino acids. V was clipped by 0 bases and J by 11 bases, with 10 bases between them. Germline assignment: CDR1 LGHDT and CDR2 YNNKEL (reference sequence). In nucleotides, the CDR3 is TGTGCCAGCAGCCAAGATTTCGGACTGAAACTGTTTTTT. Amino acid sequence: CASSQDFGLKLFF.

On this clone: Other DNA sequences in the same sample also yield this CDR3. The chain joins TRBV3-1 (or the pseudogene TRBV3-2) to TRBJ2-7; the match to TRBD1 covers 8 bases. Trimming took 1 base from V and 2 from J; bases not matched to a gene: 1. The CDR3 covers 14 residues. Germline CDR1 LGHDT, CDR2 YNNKEL (reference sequence). The CDR3 nucleotides are TGTGCCAGCAGCCAAGGGACAGGGCCCTACGAGCAGTACTTC. It specifies CASSQGTGPYEQYF.

V is TRBV27 and J is TRBJ1-1; D may be TRBD1 (5 bases). This CDR3 is 14 amino acids long. Trimming stripped 6 bases from V and 1 base from J, with 12 bases between. CDR1 and CDR2 (germline): MNHEY, SMNVEV (reference sequence). CDR3 in amino acids: CASRLRGKNTEAFF. Written as DNA, the CDR3 is TGTGCCAGCAGATTGCGGGGCAAGAACACTGAAGCTTTCTTT.

J is TRBJ2-7 and V is TRBV28; 11 nucleotides match TRBD2. With V trimmed by 3 bases and J by 2 bases, 6 bases remained unmatched. Germline V lookup: CDR1 MDHEN, CDR2 SYDVKM. The length of the CDR3 is 16 residues. CDR3 coding DNA: TGTGCCAGCAGTTTGGGGCTAGCGGGGGGCACCTACGAGCAGTACTTC. This sequence encodes CASSLGLAGGTYEQYF.

This clone was counted only a few times. The rearrangement links TRBV4-1 to TRBJ1-2; D uncertain. Looked up from germline, CDR1 is MGHRA and CDR2 is YSYEKL. The CDR3 spans 14 residues. V was cut by 0 bases and J by 3 bases, with 8 bases left in between. The CDR3 loop reads CASSQERWDYGYTF. CDR3 nucleotide sequence: TGCGCCAGCAGCCAAGAGAGGTGGGACTATGGCTACACCTTC.

This CDR3 reads CASSQLGGYYEQYF. The CDR3 region has the DNA TGTGCCAGCAGCCAGCTCGGGGGATACTACGAGCAGTACTTC. The chain recombines TRBV3-1 (or the pseudogene TRBV3-2) with TRBJ2-7; tentative D call: TRBD2 (6 bases). CDR3 length: 14 amino acids. The germline V gene has CDR1 LGHDT and CDR2 YNNKEL (reference sequence). Trimming removed 3 bases from V and 3 bases from J, with 12 bases in between.

This clone was found a few times. The chain has TRBV7-2 and TRBJ1-4; 8 nucleotides align to TRBD1. CDR3 size: 17 residues. V shed 5 bases, J shed 0 bases, and the junction held 8 bases outside the gene matches. The germline CDR1 and CDR2 sequences are SGHTA and FQGNSA. CDR3 protein: CASSPRTGSATNEKLFF. The CDR3 coding sequence is TGTGCCAGCAGCCCGCGGACAGGGAGTGCAACTAATGAAAAACTGTTTTTT.

In DNA, the CDR3 is TGTGCCAGCTCACCATCCAGGGGGTGGGGGCAGAACACTGAAGCTTTCTTT. It yields the protein CASSPSRGWGQNTEAFF. The chain combines TRBV18 with TRBJ1-1, with TRBD1 matching 7 bases. Trimming at V came to 2 bases and at J to 1 base, leaving 10 bases not matched to a gene. Germline CDR1 KGHSH, CDR2 LQKENI. There are 17 residues in the CDR3.

V usage is TRBV5-8 and J usage is TRBJ2-7; D not certain. The germline V gene has CDR1 SGHTS and CDR2 YDEGEE. Trimming removed 2 bases from V and 6 bases from J, with 12 bases in between. This CDR3 is built from 13 residues. Here the CDR3 DNA reads TGTGCCAGCAGCTTCTTTTCTACGGGCGAGCAGTACTTC. It translates to CASSFFSTGEQYF.

The rearrangement joins TRBV10-1 to TRBJ2-2; tentatively, D is TRBD1 (5 bases). Germline V gives CDR1 WNHNN, CDR2 SYGVQD (reference sequence). CDR3 length: 14 amino acids. Deletions cut 6 bases from V and 1 base from J, with 9 bases between. The CDR3 spells CASRLGLNTGELFF. DNA for the CDR3: TGCGCCAGCAGGCTGGGGCTGAACACCGGGGAGCTGTTTTTT.

This rearrangement joins TRBV5-6 to TRBJ2-5; 11 bases align to TRBD1. Per the germline V gene, CDR1 is SGHDT and CDR2 is YYEEEE. V lost 5 bases, J lost 5 bases, and 5 bases stayed unmatched. The CDR3 extends over 14 amino acids. CDR3 protein: CASSSGTGGETQYF. Here the CDR3 DNA reads TGTGCCAGCAGTTCAGGGACAGGGGGGGAGACCCAGTACTTC.

The CDR3 spells CASSLRGSGSKVGNEQFF. DNA for the CDR3: TGTGCCAGCAGCTTAAGAGGTAGCGGGAGTAAGGTGGGCAATGAGCAGTTCTTC. V is TRBV5-4 and J is TRBJ2-1, with 9 nucleotides matching TRBD2. Germline CDR1 and CDR2: SGHNT and YYREEE (reference sequence). After removal of 2 bases from V and 6 bases from J, the junction contained 15 bases not matched to a gene. This CDR3 spans 18 amino acids.

The chain is built from TRBV4-2 and TRBJ2-1; tentative D call: TRBD1 (6 bases). There are 15 residues in the CDR3. The germline CDR1 and CDR2 sequences are LGHNA and YNFKEQ. Trimming shortened V by 0 bases and J by 4 bases, and 10 bases separated the two germline ends. The CDR3 sequence: CASSQEAQGYNEQFF. CDR3 in DNA: TGTGCCAGCAGCCAAGAGGCCCAGGGGTACAATGAGCAGTTCTTC.

The sample holds one count of this clone. This chain uses TRBV19 with TRBJ1-3, with 10 nucleotides matching TRBD1. The length of the CDR3 is 19 residues. The trim removed 7 bases at V and 1 base at J, leaving 16 bases unmatched. Germline CDR1 and CDR2: LNHDA and SQIVND (reference sequence). This CDR3 is CASTHRGQGFLASGNTIYF. CDR3 coding DNA: TGTGCCAGTACCCATCGGGGACAGGGGTTTTTAGCTTCTGGAAACACCATATATTTT.

The rearrangement joins TRBV5-1 to TRBJ1-6; D is perhaps TRBD1 (5 bases). The CDR3 is 16 amino acids. V lost 5 bases, J lost 4 bases, and 16 bases lay in between. Germline assignment: CDR1 SGHRS and CDR2 YFSETQ. CDR3 bases: TGCGCCAGCAGTTTGACAGCCGAATATTATAATTCACCCCTCCACTTT. It codes for CASSLTAEYYNSPLHF.

This clone has more than one count but fewer than ten. The chain links TRBV5-1 to TRBJ1-2, with 8 bases that match TRBD1. The CDR3 length is 16 residues. CDR1 is SGHRS and CDR2 is YFSETQ in the germline V gene. After removal of 2 bases from V and 3 bases from J, the junction contained 9 bases not matched to a gene. CDR3 residues: CASSFSPGGADYGYTF. The CDR3 nucleotides are TGCGCCAGCAGCTTTTCTCCAGGGGGCGCAGACTATGGCTACACCTTC.

V gene TRBV5-1 combines with J gene TRBJ1-2; D remains ambiguous. From germline, CDR1 is SGHRS and CDR2 YFSETQ. CDR3 length: 15 amino acids. Trimming took off 0 bases at V and 0 bases at J, with 9 bases between the two ends. The DNA for the CDR3 is TGCGCCAGCAGCTTGGAGGCGGTAGCTAACTATGGCTACACCTTC. Residues: CASSLEAVANYGYTF.